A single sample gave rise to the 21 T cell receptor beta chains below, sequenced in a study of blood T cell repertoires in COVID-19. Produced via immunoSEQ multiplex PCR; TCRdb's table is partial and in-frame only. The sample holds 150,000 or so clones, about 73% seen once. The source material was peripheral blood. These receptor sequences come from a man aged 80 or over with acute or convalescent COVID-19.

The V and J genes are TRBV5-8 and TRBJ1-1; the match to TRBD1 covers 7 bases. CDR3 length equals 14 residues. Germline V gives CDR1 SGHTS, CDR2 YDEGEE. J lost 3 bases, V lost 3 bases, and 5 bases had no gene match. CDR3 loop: CASSSGGTYTEAFF. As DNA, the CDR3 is TGTGCCAGCAGCTCAGGGGGAACGTACACTGAAGCTTTCTTT.

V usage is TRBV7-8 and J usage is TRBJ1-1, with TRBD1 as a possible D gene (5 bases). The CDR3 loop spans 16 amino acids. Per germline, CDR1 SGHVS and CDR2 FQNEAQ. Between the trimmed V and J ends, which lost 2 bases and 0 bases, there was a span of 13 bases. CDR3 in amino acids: CASSLSGTLMNTEAFF. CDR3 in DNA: TGTGCCAGCAGCTTATCAGGGACTCTCATGAACACTGAAGCTTTCTTT.

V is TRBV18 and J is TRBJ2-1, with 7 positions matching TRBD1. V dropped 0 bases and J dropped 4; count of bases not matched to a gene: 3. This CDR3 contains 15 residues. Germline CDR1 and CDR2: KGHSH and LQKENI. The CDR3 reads CASSPPGQIYNEQFF. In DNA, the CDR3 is TGTGCCAGCTCACCACCGGGACAGATTTACAATGAGCAGTTCTTC.

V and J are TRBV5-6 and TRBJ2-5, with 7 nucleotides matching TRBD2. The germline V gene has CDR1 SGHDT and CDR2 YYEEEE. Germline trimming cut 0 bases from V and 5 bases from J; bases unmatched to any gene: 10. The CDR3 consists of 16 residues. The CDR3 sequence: CASSLALLGGSETQYF. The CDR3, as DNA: TGTGCCAGCAGCTTGGCCCTTCTCGGGGGGAGTGAGACCCAGTACTTC.

This CDR3 is CASSDGASGATDTQYF. DNA of the CDR3: TGTGCCAGCAGCGATGGGGCTAGCGGGGCCACAGATACGCAGTATTTT. V is TRBV11-2 and J is TRBJ2-3; TRBD2 agrees at 9 bases. CDR1 SGHAT and CDR2 FQNNGV come from the germline V gene. V gave up 5 bases and J gave up 2 bases; unmatched junction bases: 8. The CDR3 sequence is 16 residues long.

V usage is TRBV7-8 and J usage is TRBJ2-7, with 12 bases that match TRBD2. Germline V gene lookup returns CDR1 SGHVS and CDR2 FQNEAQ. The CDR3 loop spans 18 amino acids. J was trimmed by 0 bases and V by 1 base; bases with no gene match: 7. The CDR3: CASSLVTSGGLSSYEQYV. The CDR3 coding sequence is TGTGCCAGCAGCTTAGTAACTAGCGGGGGGCTTAGCTCCTACGAGCAGTACGTC.

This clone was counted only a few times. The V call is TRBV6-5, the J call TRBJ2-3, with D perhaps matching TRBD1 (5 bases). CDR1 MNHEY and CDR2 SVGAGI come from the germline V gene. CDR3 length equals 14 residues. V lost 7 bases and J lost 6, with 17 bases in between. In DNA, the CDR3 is TGTGCCAGCATCCAAAGCACAGGCCCCGATACGCAGTATTTT. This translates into CASIQSTGPDTQYF.

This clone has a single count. The CDR3 region is CASSQEFSPGIYNEQFF. CDR3 nucleotides: TGCGCCAGCAGCCAAGAGTTTAGTCCGGGAATCTACAATGAGCAGTTCTTC. The chain is built from TRBV4-1 and TRBJ2-1; D might be TRBD2 (5 bases). V was clipped by 0 bases and J by 3 bases, with 15 bases between them. Germline V gene sequence: CDR1 MGHRA, CDR2 YSYEKL. CDR3 length equals 17 residues.

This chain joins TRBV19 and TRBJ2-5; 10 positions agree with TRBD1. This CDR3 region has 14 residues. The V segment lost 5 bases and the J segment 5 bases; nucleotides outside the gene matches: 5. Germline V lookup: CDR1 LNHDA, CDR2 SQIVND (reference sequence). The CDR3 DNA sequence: TGTGCCAGTAGTGGACAGGGGGTCGGCGAGACCCAGTACTTC. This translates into CASSGQGVGETQYF.

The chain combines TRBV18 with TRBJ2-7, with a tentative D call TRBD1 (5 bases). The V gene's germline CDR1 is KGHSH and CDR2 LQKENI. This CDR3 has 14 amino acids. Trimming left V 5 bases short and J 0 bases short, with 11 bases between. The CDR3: CASSAGHLSYEQYF. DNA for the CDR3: TGTGCCAGCTCAGCCGGACACCTCTCCTACGAGCAGTACTTC.

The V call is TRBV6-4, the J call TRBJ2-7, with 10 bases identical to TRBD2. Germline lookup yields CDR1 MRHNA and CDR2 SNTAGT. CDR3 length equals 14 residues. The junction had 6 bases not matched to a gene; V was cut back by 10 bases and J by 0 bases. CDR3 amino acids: CATPTSGHSYEQYV. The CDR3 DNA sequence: TGTGCCACCCCGACTAGCGGGCACTCCTACGAGCAGTACGTC.

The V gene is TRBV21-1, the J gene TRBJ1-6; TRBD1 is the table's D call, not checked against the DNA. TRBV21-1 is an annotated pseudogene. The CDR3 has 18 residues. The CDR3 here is CASRGSDLAGSPNSPLHF. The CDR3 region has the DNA TGTGCCAGCAGAGGCTCCGACCTCGCAGGGTCCCCTAATTCACCCCTCCACTTT.

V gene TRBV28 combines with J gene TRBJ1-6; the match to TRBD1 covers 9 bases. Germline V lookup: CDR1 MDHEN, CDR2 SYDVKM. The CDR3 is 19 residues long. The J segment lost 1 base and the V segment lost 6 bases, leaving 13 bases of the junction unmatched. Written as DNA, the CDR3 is TGTGCCAGCAGACCCATCGGGACAGGGAGATTATCCTATAATTCACCCCTCCACTTT. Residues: CASRPIGTGRLSYNSPLHF. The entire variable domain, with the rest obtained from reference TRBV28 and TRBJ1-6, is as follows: DVKVTQSSRYLVKRTGEKVFLECVQDMDHENMFWYRQDPGLGLRLIYFSYDVKMKEKGDIPEGYSVSREKKERFSLILESASTNQTSMYLCASRPIGTGRLSYNSPLHFGNGTRLTVT.

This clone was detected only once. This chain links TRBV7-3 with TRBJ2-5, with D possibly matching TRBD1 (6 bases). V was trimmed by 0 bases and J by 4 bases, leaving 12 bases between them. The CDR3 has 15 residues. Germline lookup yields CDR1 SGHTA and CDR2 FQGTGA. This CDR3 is CASSLTSARGETQYF. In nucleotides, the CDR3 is TGTGCCAGCAGCTTAACGTCGGCCAGGGGAGAGACCCAGTACTTC.

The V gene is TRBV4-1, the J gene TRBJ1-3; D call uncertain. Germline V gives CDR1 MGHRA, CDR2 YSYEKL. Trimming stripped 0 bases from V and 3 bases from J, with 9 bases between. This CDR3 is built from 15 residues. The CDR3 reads CASSQDDLGGNTIYF. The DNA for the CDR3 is TGCGCCAGCAGCCAAGACGATCTCGGTGGAAACACCATATATTTT.

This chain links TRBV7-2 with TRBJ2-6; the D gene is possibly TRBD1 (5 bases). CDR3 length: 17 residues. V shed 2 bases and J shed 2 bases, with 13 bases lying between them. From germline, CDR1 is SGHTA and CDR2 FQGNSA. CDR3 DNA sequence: TGTGCCAGCAGCTTATACGCCGACAGCACTGGGGCCAACGTCCTGACTTTC. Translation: CASSLYADSTGANVLTF.

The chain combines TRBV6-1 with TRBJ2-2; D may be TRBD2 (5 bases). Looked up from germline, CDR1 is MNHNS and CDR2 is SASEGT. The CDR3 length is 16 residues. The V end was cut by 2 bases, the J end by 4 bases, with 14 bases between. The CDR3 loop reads CASSESLLRGTGELFF. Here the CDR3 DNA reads TGTGCCAGCAGTGAAAGCCTCTTACGGGGCACCGGGGAGCTGTTTTTT.

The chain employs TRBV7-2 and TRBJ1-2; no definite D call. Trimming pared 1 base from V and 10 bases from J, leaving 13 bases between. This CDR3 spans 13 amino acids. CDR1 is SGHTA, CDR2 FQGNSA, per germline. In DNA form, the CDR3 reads TGTGCCAGCAGCTTAGGGCAGGTCCCGTCCTACACCTTC. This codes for CASSLGQVPSYTF.

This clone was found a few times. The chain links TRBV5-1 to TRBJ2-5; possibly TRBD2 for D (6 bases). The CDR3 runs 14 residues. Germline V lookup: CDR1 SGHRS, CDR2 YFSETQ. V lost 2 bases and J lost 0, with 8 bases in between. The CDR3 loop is CASSFAGNQETQYF. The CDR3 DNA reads TGCGCCAGCAGCTTTGCGGGAAACCAAGAGACCCAGTACTTC.

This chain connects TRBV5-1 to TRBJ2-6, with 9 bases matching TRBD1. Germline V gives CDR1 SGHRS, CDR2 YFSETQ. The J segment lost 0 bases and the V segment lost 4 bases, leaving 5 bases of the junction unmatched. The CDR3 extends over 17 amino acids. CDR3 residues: CASSPRTGDSGANVLTF. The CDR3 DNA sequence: TGCGCCAGCAGCCCCCGGACAGGGGACTCTGGGGCCAACGTCCTGACTTTC.

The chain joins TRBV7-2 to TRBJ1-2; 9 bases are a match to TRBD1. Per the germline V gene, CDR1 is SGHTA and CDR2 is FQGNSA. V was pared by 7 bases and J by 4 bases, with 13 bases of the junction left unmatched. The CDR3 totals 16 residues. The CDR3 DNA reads TGTGCCAGCACCCCTGGCGTTTGGGACAGGGCCTATGGCTACACCTTC. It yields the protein CASTPGVWDRAYGYTF.